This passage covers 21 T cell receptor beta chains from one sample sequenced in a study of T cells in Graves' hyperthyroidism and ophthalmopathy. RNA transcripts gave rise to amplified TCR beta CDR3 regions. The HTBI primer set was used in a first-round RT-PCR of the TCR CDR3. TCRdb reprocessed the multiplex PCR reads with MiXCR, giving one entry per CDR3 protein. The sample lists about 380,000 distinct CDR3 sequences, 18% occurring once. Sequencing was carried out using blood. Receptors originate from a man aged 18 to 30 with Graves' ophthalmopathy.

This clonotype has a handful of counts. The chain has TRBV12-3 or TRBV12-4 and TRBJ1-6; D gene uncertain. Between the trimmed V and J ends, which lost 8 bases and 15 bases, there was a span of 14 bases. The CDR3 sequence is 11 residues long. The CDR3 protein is CASSLNSDLHF. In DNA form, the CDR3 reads TGTGCCAGCTCACTCAATTCAGACCTCCACTTT.

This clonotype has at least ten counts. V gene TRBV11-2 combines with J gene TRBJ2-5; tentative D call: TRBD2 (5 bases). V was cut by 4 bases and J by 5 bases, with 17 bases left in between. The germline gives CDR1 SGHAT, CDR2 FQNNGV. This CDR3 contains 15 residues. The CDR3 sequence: CASSSAGPLGETQYF. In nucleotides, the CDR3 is TGTGCCAGCAGCTCCGCGGGCCCGTTAGGTGAGACCCAGTACTTC.

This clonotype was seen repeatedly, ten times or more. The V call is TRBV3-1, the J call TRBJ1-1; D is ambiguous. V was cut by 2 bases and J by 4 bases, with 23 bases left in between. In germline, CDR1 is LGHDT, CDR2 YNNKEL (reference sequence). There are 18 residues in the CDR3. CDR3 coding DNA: TGTGCCAGCAGCCAACTTACCGGGTTTCGGAGAACGGGCACTGAAGCTTTCTTT. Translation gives CASSQLTGFRRTGTEAFF.

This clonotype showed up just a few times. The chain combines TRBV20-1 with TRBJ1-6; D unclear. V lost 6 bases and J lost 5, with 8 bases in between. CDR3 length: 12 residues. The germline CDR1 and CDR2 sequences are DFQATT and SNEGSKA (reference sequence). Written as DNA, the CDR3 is TGCAGTGCGCGGACGGATAATTCACCCCTCCACTTT. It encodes CSARTDNSPLHF.

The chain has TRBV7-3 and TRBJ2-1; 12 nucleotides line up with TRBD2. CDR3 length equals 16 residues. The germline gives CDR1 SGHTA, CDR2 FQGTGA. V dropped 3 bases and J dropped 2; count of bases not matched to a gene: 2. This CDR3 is CASSFGLAGTYNEQFF. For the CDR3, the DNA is TGTGCCAGCAGCTTTGGACTAGCGGGGACCTACAATGAGCAGTTCTTC.

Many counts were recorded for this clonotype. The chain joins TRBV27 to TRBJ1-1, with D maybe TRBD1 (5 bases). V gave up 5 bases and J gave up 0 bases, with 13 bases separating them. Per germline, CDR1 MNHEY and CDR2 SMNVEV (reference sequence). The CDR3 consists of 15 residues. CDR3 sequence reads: CASSPSTVMNTEAFF. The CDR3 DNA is TGTGCCAGCAGTCCCTCGACAGTTATGAACACTGAAGCTTTCTTT.

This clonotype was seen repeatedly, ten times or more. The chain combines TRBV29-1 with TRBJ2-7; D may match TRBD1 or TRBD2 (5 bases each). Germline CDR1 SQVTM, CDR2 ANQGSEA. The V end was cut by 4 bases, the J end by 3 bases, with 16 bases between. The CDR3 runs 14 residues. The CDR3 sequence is CSVGDGRDLYEQYF. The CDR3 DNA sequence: TGCAGCGTTGGTGACGGCAGGGACCTCTACGAGCAGTACTTC.

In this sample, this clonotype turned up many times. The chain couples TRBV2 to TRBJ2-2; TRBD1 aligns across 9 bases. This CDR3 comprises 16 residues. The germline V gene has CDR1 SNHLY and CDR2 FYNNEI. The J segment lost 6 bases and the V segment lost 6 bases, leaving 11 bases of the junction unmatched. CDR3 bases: TGTGCCAGCAGGGCCGGGACAGGGAGGTTCTCCGGGGAGCTGTTTTTT. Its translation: CASRAGTGRFSGELFF. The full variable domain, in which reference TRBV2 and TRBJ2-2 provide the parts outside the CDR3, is EPEVTQTPSHQVTQMGQEVILRCVPISNHLYFYWYRQILGQKVEFLVSFYNNEISEKSEIFDDQFSVERPDGSNFTLKIRSTKLEDSAMYFCASRAGTGRFSGELFFGEGSRLTVL.

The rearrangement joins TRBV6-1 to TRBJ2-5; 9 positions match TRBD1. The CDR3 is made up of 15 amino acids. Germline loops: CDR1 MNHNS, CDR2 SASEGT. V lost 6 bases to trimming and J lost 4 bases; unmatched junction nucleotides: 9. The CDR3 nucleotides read TGTGCCAGCAGACTGGGACAGGGAGTAGGAGAGACCCAGTACTTC. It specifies CASRLGQGVGETQYF.

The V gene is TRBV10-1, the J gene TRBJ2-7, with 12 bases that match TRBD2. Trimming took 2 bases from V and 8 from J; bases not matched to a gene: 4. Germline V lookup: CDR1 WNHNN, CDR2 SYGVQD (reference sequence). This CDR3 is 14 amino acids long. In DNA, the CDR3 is TGCGCCAGCAGTGAGACTAGCGGGGGGATGAAGCAGTACTTC. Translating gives CASSETSGGMKQYF.

The CDR3 DNA sequence: TGTGCCAGCAGTGGCTCAGTGGACACAGATACGCAGTATTTT. Amino acids: CASSGSVDTDTQYF. The J gene is TRBJ2-3, the V gene TRBV6-1; D remains unclear. The V end was cut by 4 bases, the J end by 2 bases, with 10 bases between. This CDR3 is built from 14 residues. From germline, CDR1 is MNHNS and CDR2 SASEGT.

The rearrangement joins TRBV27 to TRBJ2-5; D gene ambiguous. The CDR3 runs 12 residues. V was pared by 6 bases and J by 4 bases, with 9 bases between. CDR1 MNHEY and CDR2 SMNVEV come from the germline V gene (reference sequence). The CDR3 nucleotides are TGTGCCAGCAGCTCCGCCAGAGAGACCCAGTACTTC. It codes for CASSSARETQYF.

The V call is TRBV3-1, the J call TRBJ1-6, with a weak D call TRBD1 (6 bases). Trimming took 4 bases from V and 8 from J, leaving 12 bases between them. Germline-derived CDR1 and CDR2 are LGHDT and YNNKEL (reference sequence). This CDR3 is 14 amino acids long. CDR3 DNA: TGTGCCAGCAGCCGTGGGGGCCCGGATTCACCCCTCCACTTT. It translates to CASSRGGPDSPLHF.

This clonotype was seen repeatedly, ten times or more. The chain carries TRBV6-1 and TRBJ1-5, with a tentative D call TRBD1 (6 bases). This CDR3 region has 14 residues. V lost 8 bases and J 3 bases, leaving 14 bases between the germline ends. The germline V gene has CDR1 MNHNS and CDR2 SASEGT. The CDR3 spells CASGNTGNNQPQHF. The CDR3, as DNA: TGTGCCAGCGGCAACACAGGGAACAATCAGCCCCAGCATTTT.

CDR3 in DNA: TGCAGCGTTGCGATCGGGGAGGGGGCCAACGTCCTGACTTTC. This encodes CSVAIGEGANVLTF. V usage is TRBV29-1 and J usage is TRBJ2-6; a weak D match, TRBD2 (5 bases). The germline V and J ends were trimmed by 4 bases and 4 bases, with 11 bases remaining between them. This CDR3 spans 14 amino acids. CDR1 is SQVTM and CDR2 is ANQGSEA in the germline V gene. The full variable domain, with the rest looked up from reference TRBV29-1 and TRBJ2-6, is SAVISQKPSRDICQRGTSLTIQCQVDSQVTMMFWYRQQPGQSLTLIATANQGSEATYESGFVIDKFPISRPNLTFSTLTVSNMSPEDSSIYLCSVAIGEGANVLTFGAGSRLTVL.

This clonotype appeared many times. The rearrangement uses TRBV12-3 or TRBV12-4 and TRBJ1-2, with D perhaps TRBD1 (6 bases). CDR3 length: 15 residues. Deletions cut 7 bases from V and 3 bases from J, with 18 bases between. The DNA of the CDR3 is TGTGCCAGCAACCCGAGCGCTGGGGGGCACTATGGCTACACCTTC. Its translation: CASNPSAGGHYGYTF.

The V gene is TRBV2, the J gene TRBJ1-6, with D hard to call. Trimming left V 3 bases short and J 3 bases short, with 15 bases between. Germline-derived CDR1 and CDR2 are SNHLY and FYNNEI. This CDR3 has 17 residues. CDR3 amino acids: CASSDPSRSLYNSPLHF. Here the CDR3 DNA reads TGTGCCAGCAGTGATCCCTCCCGTTCCCTCTATAATTCACCCCTCCACTTT.

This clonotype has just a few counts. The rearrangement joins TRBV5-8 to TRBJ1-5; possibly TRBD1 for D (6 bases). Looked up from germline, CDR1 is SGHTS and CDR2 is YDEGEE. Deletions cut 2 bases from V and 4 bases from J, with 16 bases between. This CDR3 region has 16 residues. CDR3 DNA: TGTGCCAGCAGCTTAGGACAGTTACCTAGGAATCAGCCCCAGCATTTT. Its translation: CASSLGQLPRNQPQHF.

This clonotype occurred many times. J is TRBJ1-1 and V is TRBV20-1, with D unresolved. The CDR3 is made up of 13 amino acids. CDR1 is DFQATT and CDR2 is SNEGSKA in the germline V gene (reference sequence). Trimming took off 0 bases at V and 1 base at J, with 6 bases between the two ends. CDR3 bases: TGCAGTGCTAGAGATTTGGCGAACACTGAAGCTTTCTTT. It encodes CSARDLANTEAFF.

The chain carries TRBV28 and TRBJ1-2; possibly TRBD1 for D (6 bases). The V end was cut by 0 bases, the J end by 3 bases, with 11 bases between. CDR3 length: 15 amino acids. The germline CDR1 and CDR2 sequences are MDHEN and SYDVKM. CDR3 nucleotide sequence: TGTGCCAGCAGTTTATGGTCAGGGGCGGACTATGGCTACACCTTC. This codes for CASSLWSGADYGYTF.

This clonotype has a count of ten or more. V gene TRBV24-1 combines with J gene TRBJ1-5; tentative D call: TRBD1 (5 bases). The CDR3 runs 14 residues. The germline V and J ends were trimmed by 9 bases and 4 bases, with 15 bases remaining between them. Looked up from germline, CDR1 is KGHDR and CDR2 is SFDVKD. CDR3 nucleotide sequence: TGTGCCACCGCTGGGGGAGGTGGTAATCAGCCCCAGCATTTT. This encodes CATAGGGGNQPQHF.